The 7 T cell receptor beta chains presented below share a single source sample, sequenced in a study of CD8+ T cells in alopecia areata. RNA extraction was followed by reverse transcription into cDNA, which acted as the sequencing template. Profiling relied on immunoSEQ multiplex PCR, and the TCRdb table lists in-frame clones only, not all of them. The table records about 130,000 clones, 58% of them present only once. Sequencing was performed on CD4+ T cells sorted from blood, taken at week 0. These TCRs come from a human donor with alopecia areata.

The chain uses TRBV5-4 and TRBJ2-5, with 11 bases aligning to TRBD2. This CDR3 spans 16 amino acids. Losses at the gene ends were 4 bases for V and 2 bases for J; bases not matched to a gene: 7. Germline V gene data show CDR1 as SGHNT and CDR2 as YYREEE (reference sequence). The CDR3 sequence: CASSISGGAPQETQYF. The CDR3 bases are TGTGCCAGCAGCATTAGCGGGGGGGCCCCTCAAGAGACCCAGTACTTC.

V gene TRBV6-5 combines with J gene TRBJ2-5; TRBD2 matches 8 bases. The CDR3 sequence is 16 residues long. CDR1 and CDR2 from the germline V gene are MNHEY and SVGAGI. Trimming removed 4 bases from V and 3 bases from J; junction bases left unmatched: 10. CDR3 residues: CASSSPGVAGKETQYF. The CDR3 bases are TGTGCCAGCAGTTCCCCAGGGGTAGCGGGAAAAGAGACCCAGTACTTC.

This rearrangement joins TRBV6-6 to TRBJ2-5; 9 nucleotides line up with TRBD1. Trimming removed 4 bases from V and 6 bases from J; junction bases left unmatched: 3. The length of the CDR3 is 13 residues. Germline V gene sequence: CDR1 MNHNY, CDR2 SVGAGI (reference sequence). The CDR3 DNA is TGTGCCAGCAGTTGGGGGACAGGGCAGACCCAGTACTTC. Its protein is CASSWGTGQTQYF.

This clone was observed a few times. This sequence joins TRBV15 and TRBJ1-1; D is undetermined. V was cut by 0 bases and J by 5 bases, with 7 bases left in between. Germline CDR1 LNHNV, CDR2 YYDKDF (reference sequence). CDR3 size: 13 residues. CDR3 residues: CATSRDRVTEAFF. CDR3 bases: TGTGCCACCAGCAGAGATCGGGTAACTGAAGCTTTCTTT.

The rearrangement links TRBV30 to TRBJ2-3; D may be TRBD2 (6 bases). CDR3 length: 16 residues. V dropped 2 bases and J dropped 4 bases, with 19 bases sitting between them. Germline CDR1 GTSNPN, CDR2 SVGIG (reference sequence). The CDR3 nucleotides read TGTGCCTGGAGTTTGGGGGACTCCACCCCGGCAGATACGCAGTATTTT. It yields the protein CAWSLGDSTPADTQYF.

The rearrangement uses TRBV7-9 and TRBJ2-6, with D possibly TRBD1 on 6 matching bases. Trimming took off 3 bases at V and 0 bases at J, with 15 bases between the two ends. Germline lookup yields CDR1 SEHNR and CDR2 FQNEAQ (reference sequence). The CDR3 spans 18 residues. CDR3 region: CASSFFTGQNSGANVLTF. In nucleotides, the CDR3 is TGTGCCAGCAGCTTTTTCACCGGACAGAACTCTGGGGCCAACGTCCTGACTTTC. Variable domain in full (rest from reference TRBV7-9 and TRBJ2-6): DTGVSQNPRHKITKRGQNVTFRCDPISEHNRLYWYRQTLGQGPEFLTYFQNEAQLEKSRLLSDRFSAERPKGSFSTLEIQRTEQGDSAMYLCASSFFTGQNSGANVLTFGAGSRLTVL.

This clone showed up just a few times. The chain couples TRBV7-8 to TRBJ2-5; no definite D call. The CDR3 has 14 residues. From germline, CDR1 is SGHVS and CDR2 FQNEAQ. The V end lost 0 bases, the J end lost 1 base, and 6 bases lay between the germline ends. CDR3 DNA: TGTGCCAGCAGCTTAGCTACTGTCCAAGAGACCCAGTACTTC. As protein: CASSLATVQETQYF.